Listed below are T cell receptor beta chains from one sample, sequenced in a study of blood T cell repertoires in COVID-19. Assay used: immunoSEQ multiplex PCR; TCRdb lists only in-frame clones, some missing. The sample holds about 90,000 clones, roughly four fifths seen once. Sequenced: peripheral blood. These receptors all come from a human donor in a cohort sampled during active COVID-19. CDR3s include the opening cysteine and the closing phenylalanine or tryptophan. D genes are given only for firm matches. Only part of the rows carry a size: once, few, many, or a class if the clone is expanded.

v_gene	j_gene	d_gene	abundance	CDR3nt	CDR3aa
TRBV5-6	TRBJ2-3	-	-	TGTGCCAGCAGCTATGGACAGTCCACAGATACGCAGTATTTT	CASSYGQSTDTQYF
TRBV5-1	TRBJ1-1	-	-	TGCGCCAGCAGCCTTGTTCGAGCGAACACTGAAGCTTTCTTT	CASSLVRANTEAFF
TRBV6-5	TRBJ1-2	-	-	TGTGCCACCAGAGGCGGGGCACCCGACTATGGCTACACCTTC	CATRGGAPDYGYTF
TRBV9	TRBJ2-2	TRBD2	few	TGTGCCAGCAGCGTTCATCAGGGAGGGACCGGGGAGCTGTTTTTT	CASSVHQGGTGELFF
TRBV6-4	TRBJ1-6	-	-	TGTGCCAGCAAATTGATCTCCGCCGGGACTGCTCCGTATCGACCCCTCCACTTT	CASKLISAGTAPYRPLHF
TRBV28	TRBJ2-3	-	-	TGTGCCAGCAGTCTCAGATTCGATACGCAGTATTTT	CASSLRFDTQYF
TRBV7-2	TRBJ2-2	TRBD2	-	TGTGCCAGCAGCCTCACAAAGCTAGCGGGGGTAACCGGGGAGCTGTTTTTT	CASSLTKLAGVTGELFF
TRBV15	TRBJ2-7	-	-	TGTGCCACCAGCAGAGATGGGGGGGGGCCCTCCTACGAGCAGTACTTC	CATSRDGGGPSYEQYF
TRBV9	TRBJ2-5	-	few	TGTGCCAGCAGCTCTTGGACAGACCCCCAAGAGACCCAGTACTTC	CASSSWTDPQETQYF
TRBV5-1	TRBJ1-1	-	-	TGCGCCAGCAGCTTGATACAGGGAACAAACACTGAAGCTTTCTTT	CASSLIQGTNTEAFF
TRBV15	TRBJ2-2	TRBD2	-	TGTGCCACCAGCAGGAGGCGGGAGGTCGGCGGGGAGCTGTTTTTT	CATSRRREVGGELFF
TRBV19	TRBJ1-1	-	-	TGTGCCAGTAGTATGTCGGACACTGAAGCTTTCTTT	CASSMSDTEAFF
TRBV19	TRBJ2-7	TRBD2	once	TGTGCCAGTAACACCCCCGGGACTAGTTACGAGCAGTACTTC	CASNTPGTSYEQYF
TRBV5-1	TRBJ2-5	-	-	TGCGCCAGCAGCTTGGAGAAGGCAGGGCGGGAGACCCAGTACTTC	CASSLEKAGRETQYF
TRBV18	TRBJ1-1	-	-	TGTGCCAGCTCACCTTGGGGGGGCGATACTAACAAGAACACTGAAGCTTTCTTT	CASSPWGGDTNKNTEAFF
TRBV7-9	TRBJ1-5	-	-	TGTGCCAGCAGCTTAATGGGGGGTCAGCCCCAGCATTTT	CASSLMGGQPQHF
TRBV19	TRBJ1-3	TRBD1	-	TGTGCCAGTAGTACTTCCGGGACAGGGGCCTTCTCTGGAAACACCATATATTTT	CASSTSGTGAFSGNTIYF
TRBV2	TRBJ2-1	TRBD2	-	TGTGCCAGCGCAAGCGGGGGGCACTCCTACAATGAGCAGTTCTTC	CASASGGHSYNEQFF
TRBV5-6	TRBJ1-1	-	-	TGTGCCAGCAGCTTGAGGGGAAAGGTAGCTTTCTTT	CASSLRGKVAFF
TRBV19	TRBJ2-7	TRBD1	-	TGTGCCAGTAGTATTTCCGGGACAGGGGGCGAGCAGTACTTC	CASSISGTGGEQYF
TRBV27	TRBJ1-1	TRBD1	-	TGTGCCAGCAGTTTATCGTCGGTGCCCAGGGGGCGCAATCTCCCTGAAGCTTTCTTT	CASSLSSVPRGRNLPEAFF
TRBV2	TRBJ1-5	-	-	TGTGCCAGCAGTGGGGAGGGTGGGGGGAATCAGCCCCAGCATTTT	CASSGEGGGNQPQHF
TRBV4-2	TRBJ2-1	-	-	TGTGCCAGCAGCCATGCGGGCCTCAGCTCCTACAATGAGCAGTTCTTC	CASSHAGLSSYNEQFF
TRBV2	TRBJ1-1	-	-	TGTGCCAGCAGTGAGAGTGGGGGGAAAGCTTTCTTT	CASSESGGKAFF
TRBV19	TRBJ2-4	-	-	TGTGCCAGTAGTATAGGGCTGACCAAAAACATTCAGTACTTC	CASSIGLTKNIQYF
TRBV11-2	TRBJ2-5	-	-	TGTGCCAGCAGCTTAGATAAGGGGTGGGAGACCCAGTACTTC	CASSLDKGWETQYF
TRBV7-8	TRBJ2-3	-	-	TGTGCCAGCGAGGCGGGGATCAGGGATACGCAGTATTTT	CASEAGIRDTQYF
TRBV7-9	TRBJ2-1	-	few	TGTGCCAGCAGCCTCGGGATGTCCTACAATGAGCAGTTCTTC	CASSLGMSYNEQFF
TRBV5-1	TRBJ2-3	TRBD2	-	TGCGCCAGCAGCTTACTAGCGGGGGGCCAAACAGATACGCAGTATTTT	CASSLLAGGQTDTQYF
TRBV18	TRBJ1-1	TRBD1	-	TGTGCCAGCTCACCCTTCCGGGACAGGGCCACTGAAGCTTTCTTT	CASSPFRDRATEAFF
TRBV7-3	TRBJ2-1	TRBD1	few	TGTGCCAGCAGCCCCCCTAGACAGGGATATGGGGACAATGAGCAGTTCTTC	CASSPPRQGYGDNEQFF
TRBV10-3	TRBJ1-1	-	-	TGTGCCATCAGTGATTCGGGCAGGGGCGTTACTGAAGCTTTCTTT	CAISDSGRGVTEAFF
TRBV7-9	TRBJ2-2	TRBD1	-	TGTGCCAGCAGCCCCACAGGGGTTGCCGGGGAGCTGTTTTTT	CASSPTGVAGELFF
TRBV19	TRBJ2-7	TRBD1	-	TGTGCCACTGGGACAGGGGGGTACGAGCAGTACTTC	CATGTGGYEQYF
TRBV11-2	TRBJ1-2	-	once	TGTGCCAGCACCTCCTTCGGAGACAGCGAAATGAGCTACACCTTC	CASTSFGDSEMSYTF
TRBV18	TRBJ2-5	-	-	TGTGCCAGCTCAGGACTTAGCGGTTCAAGCGAGACCCAGTACTTC	CASSGLSGSSETQYF
TRBV5-1	TRBJ1-4	-	-	TGCGCCAGCAGCTTGACATTTTCCTCAACTAATGAAAAACTGTTTTTT	CASSLTFSSTNEKLFF
TRBV5-1	TRBJ2-6	TRBD1	once	TGCGCCAGCAGCTTTCCCGGGACAGGGAAAAGCTCTGGGGCCAACGTCCTGACTTTC	CASSFPGTGKSSGANVLTF
TRBV5-1	TRBJ2-7	TRBD1	few	TGCGCCAGCAGCTTGGTCGGGACAGGGGTCGACGAGCAGTACTTC	CASSLVGTGVDEQYF
TRBV19	TRBJ1-5	-	-	TGTGCCAGTAGTATCAGGGTGGGTCAGCCCCAGCATTTT	CASSIRVGQPQHF
TRBV6-2/TRBV6-3	TRBJ2-2	TRBD1	-	TGTGCCAGCAGTTACCGACAGGGTGCGCGGGAGCTGTTTTTT	CASSYRQGARELFF
TRBV7-6	TRBJ1-2	TRBD1	-	TGTGCCAGCAGCAACCGCGGGACAGGCAACTATGGCTACACCTTC	CASSNRGTGNYGYTF
TRBV6-2/TRBV6-3	TRBJ1-4	TRBD1	few	TGTGCCAGCAGTAAGGGACAGACTAATGAAAAACTGTTTTTT	CASSKGQTNEKLFF
TRBV12-5	TRBJ1-1	-	-	TGTGCTAGTGGTTTGGTACAGGGTCTACCAGGGCGCGGGTCTGAAGCTTTCTTT	CASGLVQGLPGRGSEAFF